The rows below give T cell receptor beta chains drawn from one sample of a study of T cell responses to AZD1222 COVID-19 vaccine. Produced via immunoSEQ multiplex PCR; TCRdb's table is partial and in-frame only. The table has fewer than 110,000 clones, roughly 87% seen once. The sample consisted of peripheral blood, taken on day 0 of AZD1222 vaccination. These receptors were collected from an adult in good health. The CDR3 runs from the conserved cysteine through the conserved F or W. Each record gives: clone size, D gene, J gene, V gene, CDR3 protein, CDR3 DNA. D genes are given only for firm matches. Not all rows give a size; the values are once, few, many and, for expanded clones, a class.

clone_size: -; d_call: TRBD2; j_call: TRBJ2-5; v_call: TRBV10-2; cdr3_aa: CASSEYGVAGVQETQYF; cdr3_nt: TGCGCCAGCAGTGAATACGGGGTAGCGGGGGTCCAAGAGACCCAGTACTTC
clone_size: -; d_call: -; j_call: TRBJ2-7; v_call: TRBV6-2/TRBV6-3; cdr3_aa: CASSPSRPGLSYEQYF; cdr3_nt: TGTGCCAGCAGTCCCTCTCGCCCCGGCCTCTCCTACGAGCAGTACTTC
clone_size: once; d_call: TRBD1; j_call: TRBJ2-4; v_call: TRBV19; cdr3_aa: CASSTDLGQGANIQYF; cdr3_nt: TGTGCCAGTAGTACCGACCTGGGACAGGGCGCAAACATTCAGTACTTC
clone_size: -; d_call: TRBD2; j_call: TRBJ2-7; v_call: TRBV5-3; cdr3_aa: CARSLRWGRAYEQYF; cdr3_nt: TGTGCCAGAAGCCTGCGGTGGGGGAGGGCCTACGAGCAGTACTTC
clone_size: -; d_call: -; j_call: TRBJ1-5; v_call: TRBV30; cdr3_aa: CAWSTLGGKQPQHF; cdr3_nt: TGTGCCTGGAGCACCCTTGGGGGCAAACAGCCCCAGCATTTT
clone_size: once; d_call: TRBD2; j_call: TRBJ2-5; v_call: TRBV28; cdr3_aa: CASSSGLAGPQETQYF; cdr3_nt: TGTGCCAGCAGTTCGGGACTAGCGGGACCCCAAGAGACCCAGTACTTC
clone_size: -; d_call: -; j_call: TRBJ1-5; v_call: TRBV6-2/TRBV6-3; cdr3_aa: CASSYGLVGNQPQHF; cdr3_nt: TGTGCCAGCAGTTACGGTTTGGTGGGCAATCAGCCCCAGCATTTT
clone_size: -; d_call: -; j_call: TRBJ2-1; v_call: TRBV6-6; cdr3_aa: CASSYGEDYNEQFF; cdr3_nt: TGTGCCAGCAGTTACGGGGAGGACTACAATGAGCAGTTCTTC
clone_size: -; d_call: -; j_call: TRBJ2-2; v_call: TRBV9; cdr3_aa: CASSVVLGGELFF; cdr3_nt: TGTGCCAGCAGCGTAGTTCTGGGCGGGGAGCTGTTTTTT
clone_size: -; d_call: TRBD2; j_call: TRBJ2-1; v_call: TRBV5-4; cdr3_aa: CASSPRGSGGANEQFF; cdr3_nt: TGTGCCAGCAGCCCCCGAGGTAGCGGGGGGGCAAATGAGCAGTTCTTC